This TCR beta chain was captured by sequencing in a study of T cell responses to AZD1222 COVID-19 vaccine. Second-dose schedules of about 4 or about 12 weeks were combined. Only in-frame clones appear in the TCRdb table, and some are missing; sequencing was by immunoSEQ multiplex PCR. Among more than 85,000 clones listed, about 90% were seen once. With 6 bases removed from V and 3 bases from J, the gap between germline ends came to 18 bases. Per germline, CDR1 SSHAT and CDR2 FNYEAQ (reference sequence). The length of the CDR3 is 15 residues. This receptor was identified in an adult who received the AZD1222 COVID-19 vaccine. The sample was peripheral blood, taken 28 days after the second AZD1222 dose. The V and J genes are TRBV7-7 and TRBJ2-7; D remains ambiguous. CDR3 protein: CASSLGEPEIYEQYF. CDR3 coding DNA: TGTGCCAGCAGTTTGGGCGAGCCTGAAATCTACGAGCAGTACTTC.